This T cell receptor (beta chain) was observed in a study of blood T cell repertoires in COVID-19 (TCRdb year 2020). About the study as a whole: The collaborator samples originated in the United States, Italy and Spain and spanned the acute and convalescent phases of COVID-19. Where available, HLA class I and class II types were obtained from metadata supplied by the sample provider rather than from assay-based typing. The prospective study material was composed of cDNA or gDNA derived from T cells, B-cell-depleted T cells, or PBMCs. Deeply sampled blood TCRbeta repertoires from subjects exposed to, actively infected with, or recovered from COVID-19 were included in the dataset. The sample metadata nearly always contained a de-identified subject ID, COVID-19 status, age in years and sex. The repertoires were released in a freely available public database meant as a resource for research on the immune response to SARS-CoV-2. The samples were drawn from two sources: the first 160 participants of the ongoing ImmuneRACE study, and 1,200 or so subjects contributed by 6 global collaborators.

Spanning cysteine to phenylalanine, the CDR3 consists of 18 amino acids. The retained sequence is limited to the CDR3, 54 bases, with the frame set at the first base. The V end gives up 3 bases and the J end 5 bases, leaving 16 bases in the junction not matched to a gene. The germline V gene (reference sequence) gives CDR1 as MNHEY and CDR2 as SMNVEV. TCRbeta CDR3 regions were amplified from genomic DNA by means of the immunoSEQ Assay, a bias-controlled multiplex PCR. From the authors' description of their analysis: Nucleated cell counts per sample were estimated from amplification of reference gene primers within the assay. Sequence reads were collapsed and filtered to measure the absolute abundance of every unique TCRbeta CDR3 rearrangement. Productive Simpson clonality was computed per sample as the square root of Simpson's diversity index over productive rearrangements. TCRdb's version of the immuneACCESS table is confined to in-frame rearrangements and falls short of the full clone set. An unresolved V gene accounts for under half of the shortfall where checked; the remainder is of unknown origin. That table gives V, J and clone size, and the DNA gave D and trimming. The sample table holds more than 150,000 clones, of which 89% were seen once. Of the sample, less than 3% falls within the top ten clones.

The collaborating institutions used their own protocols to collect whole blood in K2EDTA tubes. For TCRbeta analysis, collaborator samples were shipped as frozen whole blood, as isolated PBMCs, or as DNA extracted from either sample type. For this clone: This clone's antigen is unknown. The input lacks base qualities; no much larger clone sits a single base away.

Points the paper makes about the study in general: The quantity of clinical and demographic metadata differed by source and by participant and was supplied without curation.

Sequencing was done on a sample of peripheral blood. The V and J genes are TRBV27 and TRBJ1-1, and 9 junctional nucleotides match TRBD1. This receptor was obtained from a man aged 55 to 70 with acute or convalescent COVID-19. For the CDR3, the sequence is CASSFKGGGTGGSTEAFF. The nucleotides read TGTGCCAGCAGTTTTAAGGGGGGAGGAACAGGGGGCAGTACTGAAGCTTTCTTT.